This entry lists 9 T cell receptor beta chains sequenced from one sample in a study of T cells in localized non-small cell lung cancer (dated by TCRdb to the early 2020s). Libraries were constructed by the immunoSEQ multiplex PCR assay. What TCRdb holds here is the immuneACCESS table cut down to in-frame rearrangements. Part of the clones is not present; checked against another copy, under half of the missing clones reflect an unresolved V gene, and the others are unexplained. The sample includes roughly 61,000 clones, with roughly 81% observed a single time. The top ten clonotypes cover about 4.5% of the sample. Sequencing used PBMCs, obtained before any cancer treatment. The receptors here all came from a man between 40 and 70 years old with stage II lung adenocarcinoma.

This chain connects TRBV5-1 to TRBJ1-4, with TRBD1 matching 7 bases. This CDR3 region has 17 residues. The germline CDR1 and CDR2 sequences are SGHRS and YFSETQ. The V segment lost 2 bases and the J segment 4 bases; nucleotides outside the gene matches: 11. The CDR3 nucleotides read TGCGCCAGCAGCTTAGGGATGGACAGGCGGTATAATGAAAAACTGTTTTTT. It codes for CASSLGMDRRYNEKLFF.

This chain joins TRBV6-1 and TRBJ2-7, with 8 bases aligning to TRBD2. V dropped 0 bases and J dropped 1; count of bases not matched to a gene: 5. CDR3 length: 16 residues. CDR1 and CDR2 (germline): MNHNS, SASEGT. This chain's CDR3 is CASSEALTSGSYEQYF. The CDR3 DNA is TGTGCCAGCAGTGAAGCGCTTACTAGCGGTTCCTACGAGCAGTACTTC.

This chain connects TRBV19 to TRBJ2-6; D is undetermined. Germline loops: CDR1 LNHDA, CDR2 SQIVND (reference sequence). Trimming pared 3 bases from V and 4 bases from J, leaving 7 bases between. This CDR3 is 14 amino acids long. CDR3 sequence: CASSIVGGANVLTF. The CDR3 DNA reads as TGTGCCAGTAGTATTGTGGGAGGGGCCAACGTCCTGACTTTC.

This chain uses TRBV2 with TRBJ2-5; 9 positions match TRBD2. Trimming took 6 bases from V and 7 from J; bases not matched to a gene: 12. The CDR3 is 15 residues long. Germline CDR1 and CDR2: SNHLY and FYNNEI. CDR3 loop: CASRGGVAGEGTQYF. The CDR3, as DNA: TGTGCCAGCAGGGGAGGGGTAGCGGGAGAGGGGACCCAGTACTTC.

The V gene is TRBV6-5, the J gene TRBJ1-3, with TRBD1 matching over 7 bases. Germline V gene sequence: CDR1 MNHEY, CDR2 SVGAGI. J was trimmed by 0 bases and V by 0 bases; bases with no gene match: 2. CDR3 length: 16 residues. The DNA of the CDR3 is TGTGCCAGCAGTTACTCCAGGGGGAGCTCTGGAAACACCATATATTTT. Translating it yields CASSYSRGSSGNTIYF.

In this sample, this clone turned up once. This chain joins TRBV6-5 and TRBJ2-7, with D uncertain. The CDR3 is 12 amino acids. Germline V gene lookup returns CDR1 MNHEY and CDR2 SVGAGI. V dropped 9 bases and J dropped 3 bases, with 12 bases sitting between them. The CDR3 DNA reads as TGTGCCAGTACTTCACCCGGCTACGAGCAGTACTTC. Its translation: CASTSPGYEQYF.

V gene TRBV29-1 combines with J gene TRBJ2-7, with 8 bases lining up with TRBD1. The CDR3 has 16 amino acids. Per the germline V gene, CDR1 is SQVTM and CDR2 is ANQGSEA. J gave up 3 bases and V 1 base, and 11 bases lay outside the gene matches. The DNA of the CDR3 is TGCAGCGTTGAAGCCCTTTTGGGCAGGGGGCTCTACGAGCAGTACTTC. As protein: CSVEALLGRGLYEQYF.

In its sample, this clone was seen a few times. The chain couples TRBV19 to TRBJ2-7; 7 bases are a match to TRBD2. V lost 4 bases to trimming and J lost 5 bases; unmatched junction nucleotides: 11. CDR1 LNHDA and CDR2 SQIVND come from the germline V gene (reference sequence). The CDR3 contains 15 residues. The CDR3 loop reads CASSRTRTRWDEQYF. As DNA, the CDR3 is TGTGCCAGTAGTAGGACCCGGACTAGGTGGGACGAGCAGTACTTC.

V gene TRBV5-5 combines with J gene TRBJ2-2; 9 bases map to TRBD2. The CDR3 is 16 residues long. CDR1 and CDR2 (germline): SGHKS, YYEKEE (reference sequence). V shed 4 bases, J shed 0 bases, and the junction held 4 bases outside the gene matches. CDR3 sequence reads: CASSKLAGANTGELFF. The DNA for the CDR3 is TGTGCCAGCAGCAAACTAGCGGGCGCGAACACCGGGGAGCTGTTTTTT.